Each of the 14 T cell receptor beta chains below was sequenced from the same sample in a study of T cells in Graves' hyperthyroidism and ophthalmopathy. Regions amplified from RNA transcripts were the TCR beta CDR3 regions. The HTBI primer set served for first-round RT-PCR of the TCR CDR3. MiXCR, run by TCRdb on the multiplex PCR reads, gives a single entry per CDR3 protein. The sample records over 700,000 distinct CDR3 sequences, 15% to 20% being singletons. Sample: blood. These receptors were taken from a woman aged 45 to 65 with Graves' hyperthyroidism that later progressed to Graves' ophthalmopathy.

The chain couples TRBV5-8 to TRBJ1-5; no clear D gene. The CDR3 has 13 residues. V lost 2 bases and J 6 bases, leaving 9 bases between the germline ends. The V gene's germline CDR1 is SGHTS and CDR2 YDEGEE. The CDR3 DNA sequence: TGTGCCAGCAGCTTATTCTCAACTCAGCCCCAGCATTTT. It encodes CASSLFSTQPQHF.

This rearrangement joins TRBV3-1 to TRBJ2-1; D is undetermined. With 4 bases removed from V and 3 bases from J, the gap between germline ends came to 19 bases. The CDR3 contains 17 residues. Germline loops: CDR1 LGHDT, CDR2 YNNKEL (reference sequence). The CDR3 protein is CASSPGRSRKIYNEQFF. In DNA form, the CDR3 reads TGTGCCAGCAGCCCGGGTCGGTCCAGGAAGATCTACAATGAGCAGTTCTTC.

This clonotype was seen ten or more times. This chain joins TRBV6-1 and TRBJ1-2; D may be TRBD1 (5 bases). The CDR3 spans 15 residues. Germline CDR1 MNHNS, CDR2 SASEGT. V was trimmed by 4 bases and J by 7 bases, leaving 19 bases between them. The CDR3 loop reads CASSGQRSVGSGYTF. The CDR3 region has the DNA TGTGCCAGCAGTGGACAGAGGTCGGTGGGGTCTGGCTACACCTTC.

The table lists this clonotype with many counts. The chain couples TRBV11-2 to TRBJ2-3, with a weak D call TRBD1 (7 bases). Germline assignment: CDR1 SGHAT and CDR2 FQNNGV. Trimming took 0 bases from V and 6 from J, leaving 10 bases between them. The CDR3 is 14 residues long. CDR3 in DNA: TGTGCCAGCAGCTTAGATCCAGGGGGGGATACGCAGTATTTT. Its translation: CASSLDPGGDTQYF.

This chain links TRBV7-3 with TRBJ1-2; tentative D call: TRBD1 (5 bases). V gave up 7 bases and J gave up 8 bases, with 14 bases separating them. This CDR3 contains 12 residues. The germline V gene has CDR1 SGHTA and CDR2 FQGTGA. The CDR3 bases are TGTGCCAGCAACCTTAAGGGGTGGGGCTACACCTTC. Translation gives CASNLKGWGYTF.

This clonotype was found many times. The chain couples TRBV7-6 to TRBJ2-3; D may be TRBD1 (5 bases). Trimming pared 0 bases from V and 4 bases from J, leaving 8 bases between. The CDR3 totals 14 residues. The germline V gene has CDR1 SGHVS and CDR2 FNYEAQ. CDR3: CASSLALGPDTQYF. The CDR3 DNA sequence: TGTGCCAGCAGCTTAGCCTTGGGGCCAGATACGCAGTATTTT.

This clonotype was counted many times. V is TRBV11-1 and J is TRBJ1-2, with TRBD1 matching over 7 bases. The trim removed 1 base at V and 4 bases at J, leaving 9 bases unmatched. The CDR3 sequence is 16 residues long. Germline V CDR1 and CDR2: SGHAT, FQDESV (reference sequence). CDR3: CASSLGTGSTLYGYTF. Here the CDR3 DNA reads TGTGCCAGCAGCTTAGGGACAGGATCCACTCTCTATGGCTACACCTTC.

This clonotype was seen only a few times. This rearrangement joins TRBV27 to TRBJ1-4; 8 nucleotides align to TRBD1. Germline V gives CDR1 MNHEY, CDR2 SMNVEV (reference sequence). This CDR3 has 17 residues. The ends lost 4 bases at V and 5 bases at J; junction bases unmatched: 12. The chain's CDR3 is CASSSRDRPRTNEKLFF. The CDR3 bases are TGTGCCAGCAGTTCCCGGGACAGGCCGAGGACAAATGAAAAACTGTTTTTT.

About this clonotype itself: With a much larger clone just one base away, this may be a read error. The V call is TRBV20-1, the J call TRBJ1-5; D is undetermined. The CDR3 runs 13 residues. CDR1 DFQATT and CDR2 SNEGSKA come from the germline V gene (reference sequence). The CDR3 sequence: CSASRAANRPQHF. CDR3 sequence (DNA): TGCAGTGCTAGCCGGGCAGCGAATCGGCCCCAGCATTTT.

This clonotype has more than one count but fewer than ten. The chain recombines TRBV7-2 with TRBJ2-2; D gene ambiguous. V was cut by 0 bases and J by 5 bases, with 10 bases left in between. Germline-derived CDR1 and CDR2 are SGHTA and FQGNSA. The CDR3 has 15 amino acids. CDR3 bases: TGTGCCAGCAGCTTAGCGCTAATAGCTACCGGGGAGCTGTTTTTT. It translates to CASSLALIATGELFF.

This chain connects TRBV20-1 to TRBJ1-1; 8 bases are a match to TRBD1. CDR1 DFQATT and CDR2 SNEGSKA come from the germline V gene (reference sequence). The V and J ends lost 5 bases and 6 bases, in that order; junction bases with no gene match: 8. CDR3 length equals 13 residues. The CDR3 DNA sequence: TGCAGTGCTCCGGACAGGGATAGCGCTGAAGCTTTCTTT. Translation: CSAPDRDSAEAFF.

This clonotype was detected only once. V gene TRBV10-2 combines with J gene TRBJ1-2; D remains ambiguous. V lost 3 bases, J lost 3 bases, and 11 bases lay in between. The CDR3 is 14 amino acids. The germline V gene has CDR1 WSHSY and CDR2 SAAADI. The CDR3 nucleotides are TGCGCCAGCAGTGACCTTCGACGTCACTATGGCTACACCTTC. Its translation is CASSDLRRHYGYTF.

This clonotype was counted only a few times. The V and J genes are TRBV5-4 and TRBJ2-3, with a weak D call TRBD2 (5 bases). CDR3 length: 13 amino acids. The germline gives CDR1 SGHNT, CDR2 YYREEE (reference sequence). The ends were cut back, 7 bases at V and 5 bases at J, with 14 bases in the middle. The CDR3 DNA sequence: TGTGCCAGCGGTGGGGAAGGGAGAGATACGCAGTATTTT. It translates to CASGGEGRDTQYF.

This clonotype was picked up many times. The CDR3 DNA is TGTGCCAGCGTTGCCGGCCAGACGAATTCACCCCTCCACTTT. Translation: CASVAGQTNSPLHF. V usage is TRBV19 and J usage is TRBJ1-6; D remains ambiguous. From germline, CDR1 is LNHDA and CDR2 SQIVND (reference sequence). This CDR3 is built from 14 residues. The V end was cut by 9 bases, the J end by 7 bases, with 16 bases between.